The clone carrying this T cell receptor beta chain was detected only once. Its antigen remains unidentified. Profiling relied on immunoSEQ multiplex PCR, and the TCRdb table lists in-frame clones only, not all of them. Among 15,000 to 20,000 clones, more than 60% were seen once, and the ten largest hold roughly 34%. The data belong to a study of OX40 agonist ivuxolimab in advanced cancers. Study-wide findings and caveats: Certain nonresponding patients likewise had low normalized T-cell clonal expansion. On average, CD8+ T cells showed a greater number of expanded clones than CD4+.

Any history of autoimmune disease or systemic immunosuppression disqualified patients. V shed 1 base and J 2 bases; nucleotides not matched to a gene: 10. This CDR3 has 17 amino acids. CDR1 is MGHRA and CDR2 is YSYEKL in the germline V gene. The V call is TRBV4-1, the J call TRBJ2-7; 8 nucleotides align to TRBD2. The source was CD4+ or CD8+ T cells sorted from blood, collected in a trial of the OX40 agonist ivuxolimab. This TCR derives from an adult with an advanced solid tumor such as melanoma, head and neck, liver or kidney cancer. The CDR3 DNA follows: TGCGCCAGCAGCCAAGGGGTTCGCCTTAGCGGGACCTACGAGCAGTACTTC. Translated: CASSQGVRLSGTYEQYF.